Below, one T cell receptor (beta chain) is given with its context. The antigen remains unidentified. The data originate from a study of T cells in Graves' hyperthyroidism and ophthalmopathy. Uncontrolled infections, other autoimmune diseases, pregnancy or lactation led to exclusion of patients. General observations from the study: Blood also contained most expanded thyroid clonotypes above 0.001. Ophthalmopathy was predicted by the model a median of about 6.5 months ahead of onset. Ophthalmopathy was told apart from stable hyperthyroidism by a 13 V-J model.

Authors of the study amplified TCR beta CDR3 regions from RNA transcripts. An initial round of RT-PCR targeting the TCR CDR3 relied on the HTBI primer set. TCRdb passed the multiplex PCR reads through MiXCR, listing each CDR3 protein once. The sample contains fewer than 650,000 distinct CDR3 sequences, around 43% of which appear only once. Deletions cut 5 bases from V and 2 bases from J, with 12 bases between. The CDR3 length is 14 residues. Specimen: peripheral blood or thyroid tissue (not recorded which). This receptor was obtained from an adult woman with Graves' disease, either hyperthyroidism or ophthalmopathy (not recorded which). The rearrangement uses TRBV12-3 or TRBV12-4 and TRBJ1-1; weak D call: TRBD1 (5 bases). CDR3 bases: TGTGCCAGCAGTGCAGGGTGGAAAAACACTGAAGCTTTCTTT. It is translated as CASSAGWKNTEAFF.